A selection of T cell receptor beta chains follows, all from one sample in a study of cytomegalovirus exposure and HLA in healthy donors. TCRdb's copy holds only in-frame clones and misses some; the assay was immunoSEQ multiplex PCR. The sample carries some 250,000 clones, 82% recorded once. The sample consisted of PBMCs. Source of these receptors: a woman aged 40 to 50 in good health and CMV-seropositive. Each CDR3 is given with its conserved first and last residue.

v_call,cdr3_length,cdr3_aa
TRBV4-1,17,CASSHLPPAGGSYEQYF
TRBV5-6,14,CASSWTGGEYEQYF
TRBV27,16,CASSPLLGLAAYEQYF
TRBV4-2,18,CASSQDLAGGLRDNEQFF
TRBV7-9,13,CASSPRSDRGAFF
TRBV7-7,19,CASSQKLAGGRVGTDTQYF
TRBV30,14,CAWRAGRSGNTIYF
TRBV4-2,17,CASSQGWGTSGRETQYF
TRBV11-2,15,CASSSYWGQTYEQYF
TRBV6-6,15,CASSYEGLPYNEQFF
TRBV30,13,CAWSVEGSQPQHF
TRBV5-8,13,CASTFNRGDTQYF
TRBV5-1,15,CASSSGQSFPNEQFF
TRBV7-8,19,CASSSPIAASEHAINEQFF
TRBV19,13,CTSSTGFNSPLHF
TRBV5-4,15,CASSLPGVTNEKLFF
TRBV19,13,CASSMREAYEQFF
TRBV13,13,CASSLERNTEAFF
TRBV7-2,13,CASSLQVNEKLFF
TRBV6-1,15,CASFGGGGVSDTQYF
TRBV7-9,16,CASSFQGGNTYNEQFF